The 17 T cell receptor beta chains below all came from one sample that was sequenced in a study of blood T cell repertoires in COVID-19. Sequencing used immunoSEQ multiplex PCR; TCRdb keeps in-frame clones, though not all of them. This table holds 20,000 to 30,000 clones, about 90% found once. The sequenced sample was peripheral blood. Source of these receptors: a human donor with active COVID-19. The donor label of this sample is uncertain.

This chain joins TRBV3-1 (or the pseudogene TRBV3-2) and TRBJ1-5; a weak D match, TRBD1 (5 bases). The germline V gene has CDR1 LGHDT and CDR2 YNNKEL (reference sequence). This CDR3 region has 14 residues. V lost 2 bases to trimming and J lost 7 bases, with 12 bases between them. CDR3 sequence reads: CASSQSRVNQPQHF. For the CDR3, the DNA is TGTGCCAGCAGCCAATCCAGGGTAAACCAGCCCCAGCATTTT.

The chain recombines TRBV19 with TRBJ2-7; 7 nucleotides align to TRBD1. Germline V gene sequence: CDR1 LNHDA, CDR2 SQIVND (reference sequence). This CDR3 comprises 13 residues. With V trimmed by 3 bases and J by 5 bases, 4 bases remained unmatched. CDR3 amino acids: CASSIDRVNEQYF. The CDR3 region has the DNA TGTGCCAGTAGTATCGACAGGGTAAACGAGCAGTACTTC.

The CDR3, as DNA: TGCAGCGCTCGCCAGGGCTCTAGCACAGATACGCAGTATTTT. Its translation: CSARQGSSTDTQYF. V is TRBV29-1 and J is TRBJ2-3; possible D gene TRBD1, 5 bases. With 7 bases removed from V and 0 bases from J, the gap between germline ends came to 14 bases. CDR1 and CDR2 (germline): SQVTM, ANQGSEA. This CDR3 has 14 residues.

The chain recombines TRBV29-1 with TRBJ2-5; 16 bases agree with TRBD2. The CDR3 consists of 14 residues. The germline V gene has CDR1 SQVTM and CDR2 ANQGSEA. Trimming removed 7 bases from V and 5 bases from J; junction bases left unmatched: 4. CDR3 bases: TGCAGCGGGACGGGACTAGCGGGAGGGGAGACCCAGTACTTC. This encodes CSGTGLAGGETQYF.

The rearrangement joins TRBV28 to TRBJ2-7; D is possibly TRBD2 (7 bases). V was shortened by 4 bases and J by 3 bases, with 16 bases between the two germline ends. Germline V gives CDR1 MDHEN, CDR2 SYDVKM. The CDR3 covers 15 residues. Here the CDR3 reads CASSSVGGPIYEQYF. In nucleotides, the CDR3 is TGTGCCAGCAGTTCGGTGGGGGGGCCAATCTACGAGCAGTACTTC.

The chain employs TRBV9 and TRBJ1-1, with 8 positions matching TRBD1. Germline CDR1 and CDR2: SGDLS and YYNGEE. V shed 5 bases, J shed 0 bases, and the junction held 6 bases outside the gene matches. The CDR3 has 15 amino acids. For the CDR3, the DNA is TGTGCCAGCAGGACGGGACAGGCGTTGAACACTGAAGCTTTCTTT. The encoded protein is CASRTGQALNTEAFF.

The rearrangement links TRBV3-1 (or the pseudogene TRBV3-2) to TRBJ2-7, with 14 bases identical to TRBD2. Germline V gives CDR1 LGHDT, CDR2 YNNKEL (reference sequence). J gave up 4 bases and V 4 bases, and 6 bases lay outside the gene matches. This CDR3 is built from 16 residues. The CDR3 is CASSPPGLAGEYEQYF. DNA for the CDR3: TGTGCCAGCAGCCCTCCGGGACTAGCGGGGGAATACGAGCAGTACTTC.

This clone was counted only a few times. This chain uses TRBV11-2 with TRBJ2-5; the match to TRBD1 covers 7 bases. J gave up 3 bases and V 4 bases, and 2 bases lay outside the gene matches. This CDR3 contains 13 residues. The germline V gene has CDR1 SGHAT and CDR2 FQNNGV. CDR3 region: CASSSGTEETQYF. Here the CDR3 DNA reads TGTGCCAGCAGCTCCGGGACAGAAGAGACCCAGTACTTC.

The chain uses TRBV18 and TRBJ2-2; D is uncertain. The CDR3 extends over 12 amino acids. V lost 3 bases to trimming and J lost 5 bases, with 4 bases between them. Per germline, CDR1 KGHSH and CDR2 LQKENI. The CDR3 spells CASSPQTGELFF. The CDR3 region has the DNA TGTGCCAGCTCACCTCAGACCGGGGAGCTGTTTTTT.

The rearrangement joins TRBV19 to TRBJ1-5, with 10 bases that match TRBD1. This CDR3 has 16 residues. Trimming took 6 bases from V and 4 from J; bases not matched to a gene: 9. Germline lookup yields CDR1 LNHDA and CDR2 SQIVND (reference sequence). The CDR3, as DNA: TGTGCCAGTAGAACCACCGGACAGGGGGGTAATCAGCCCCAGCATTTT. It translates to CASRTTGQGGNQPQHF.

A few counts support this clone. The chain links TRBV4-1 to TRBJ1-1, with D possibly being TRBD1 (5 bases). V lost 3 bases, J lost 2 bases, and 13 bases lay in between. Germline CDR1 is MGHRA and CDR2 is YSYEKL. The CDR3 is 15 amino acids. DNA of the CDR3: TGCGCCAGCAGCCAGGATGGGGCATCCAACACTGAAGCTTTCTTT. This gives the protein CASSQDGASNTEAFF.

This chain joins TRBV12-2 and TRBJ1-5. TRBV12-2 corresponds to a pseudogene. The CDR3 extends over 16 amino acids. The CDR3 coding sequence is TGTGCAAGTCGCTTCCGGGTGAGGGCGCGAAATCAGCCCCAGCATTTT. Translated, it gives CASRFRVRARNQPQHF.

V usage is TRBV4-2 and J usage is TRBJ2-5; 9 bases fit TRBD2. Germline CDR1 LGHNA, CDR2 YNFKEQ. V was pared by 4 bases and J by 1 base, with 7 bases of the junction left unmatched. The CDR3 runs to 16 residues. CDR3 nucleotide sequence: TGTGCCAGCAGCCTAAGGTCGACTAGCGGCCAAGAGACCCAGTACTTC. The encoded protein is CASSLRSTSGQETQYF.

This clone is a singleton in its sample. The rearrangement links TRBV7-9 to TRBJ2-1; 9 positions match TRBD2. The germline V gene encodes CDR1 SEHNR and CDR2 FQNEAQ (reference sequence). V was pared by 2 bases and J by 7 bases, with 12 bases of the junction left unmatched. The CDR3 covers 17 residues. For the CDR3, the DNA is TGTGCCAGCAGCTTACCCAGAGTAGCGGGAGCGGGAAATGAGCAGTTCTTC. It specifies CASSLPRVAGAGNEQFF. The variable domain in full, completed from reference TRBV7-9 and TRBJ2-1, reads DTGVSQNPRHKITKRGQNVTFRCDPISEHNRLYWYRQTLGQGPEFLTYFQNEAQLEKSRLLSDRFSAERPKGSFSTLEIQRTEQGDSAMYLCASSLPRVAGAGNEQFFGPGTRLTVL.

This rearrangement joins TRBV2 to TRBJ1-1; D remains unclear. Trimming stripped 2 bases from V and 1 base from J, with 5 bases between. Germline CDR1 reads SNHLY; CDR2 reads FYNNEI. The CDR3 runs 13 residues. CDR3 loop: CASSERGNTEAFF. The CDR3 DNA sequence: TGTGCCAGCAGTGAACGGGGGAACACTGAAGCTTTCTTT.

The V call is TRBV5-5, the J call TRBJ1-1, with 7 nucleotides matching TRBD1. Germline loops: CDR1 SGHKS, CDR2 YYEKEE (reference sequence). The CDR3 has 15 residues. With V trimmed by 4 bases and J by 1 base, 7 bases remained unmatched. The CDR3 sequence: CASSRMGQTNTEAFF. In DNA, the CDR3 is TGTGCCAGCAGCCGGATGGGACAGACGAACACTGAAGCTTTCTTT.

The chain couples TRBV7-2 to TRBJ1-4; no clear D. In germline, CDR1 is SGHTA, CDR2 FQGNSA. The V gene lost 3 bases and the J gene lost 5 bases, with 7 bases spanning the gap. The CDR3 totals 13 residues. The CDR3 DNA follows: TGTGCCAGCAGCTTTGAACTAAATGAAAAACTGTTTTTT. Protein: CASSFELNEKLFF.